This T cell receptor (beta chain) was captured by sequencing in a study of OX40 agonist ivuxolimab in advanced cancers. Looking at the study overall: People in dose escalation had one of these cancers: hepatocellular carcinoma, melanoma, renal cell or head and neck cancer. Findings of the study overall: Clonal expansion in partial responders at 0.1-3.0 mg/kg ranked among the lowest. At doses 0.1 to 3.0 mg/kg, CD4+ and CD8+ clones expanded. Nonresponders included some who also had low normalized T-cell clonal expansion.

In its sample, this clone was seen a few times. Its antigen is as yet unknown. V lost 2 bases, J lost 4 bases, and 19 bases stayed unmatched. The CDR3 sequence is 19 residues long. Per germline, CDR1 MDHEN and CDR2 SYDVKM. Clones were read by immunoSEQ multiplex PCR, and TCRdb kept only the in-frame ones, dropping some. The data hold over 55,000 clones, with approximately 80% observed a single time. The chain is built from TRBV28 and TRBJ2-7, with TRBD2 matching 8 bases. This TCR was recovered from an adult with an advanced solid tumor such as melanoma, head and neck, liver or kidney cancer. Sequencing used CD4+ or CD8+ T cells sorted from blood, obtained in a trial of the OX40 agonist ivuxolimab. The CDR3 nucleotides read TGTGCCAGCAGTTTAAGGCGCAGGGCTGCGGGAGGTGTAAGGTACGAGCAGTACTTC. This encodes CASSLRRRAAGGVRYEQYF.